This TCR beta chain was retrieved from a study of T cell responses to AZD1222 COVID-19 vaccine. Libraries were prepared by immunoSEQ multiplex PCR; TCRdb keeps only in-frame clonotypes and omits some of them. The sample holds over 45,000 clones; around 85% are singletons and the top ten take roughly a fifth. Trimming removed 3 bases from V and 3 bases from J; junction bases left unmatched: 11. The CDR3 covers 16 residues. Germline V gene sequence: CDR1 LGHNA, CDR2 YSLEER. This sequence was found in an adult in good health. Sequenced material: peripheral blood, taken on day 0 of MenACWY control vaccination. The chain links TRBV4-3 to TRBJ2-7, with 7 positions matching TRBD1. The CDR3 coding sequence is TGCGCCAGCAGCCACTTCCGGGACAGTGGTCACTACGAGCAGTACTTC. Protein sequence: CASSHFRDSGHYEQYF.